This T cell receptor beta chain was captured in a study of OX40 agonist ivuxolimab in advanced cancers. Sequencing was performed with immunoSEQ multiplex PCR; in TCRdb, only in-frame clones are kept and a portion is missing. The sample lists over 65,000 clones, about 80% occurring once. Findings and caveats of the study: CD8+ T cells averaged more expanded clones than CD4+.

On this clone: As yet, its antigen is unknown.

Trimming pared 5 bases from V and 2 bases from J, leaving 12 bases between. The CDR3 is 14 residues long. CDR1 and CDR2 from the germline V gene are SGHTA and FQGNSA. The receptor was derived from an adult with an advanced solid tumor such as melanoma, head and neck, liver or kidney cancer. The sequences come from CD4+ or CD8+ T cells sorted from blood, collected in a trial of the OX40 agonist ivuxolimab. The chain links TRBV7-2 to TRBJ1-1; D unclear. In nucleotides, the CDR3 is TGTGCCAGCAGCCCCTGGCACGGAAACACTGAAGCTTTCTTT. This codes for CASSPWHGNTEAFF.